This TCR beta chain was sequenced in a study of glioma-infiltrating T cells. Study observations and caveats: Only very few CDR3 sequences appeared in both tissue and blood. Gliomas, especially low-grade, showed above-expected tissue-blood divergence; non-neoplastic patients showed below.

As for this clonotype: Its cognate antigen is unknown. It is likely a read error, because the conserved phenylalanine at the end of the CDR3 is missing.

Amplification of TCR alpha and beta CDR3 regions from RNA used iRepertoire nested multiplex PCR. Input was roughly 95-450 ng of tissue mRNA or PBMC total RNA. TCRdb analysed the multiplex PCR reads with MiXCR anew, one entry per CDR3 protein. The sample records 170,000 or so distinct CDR3 sequences, 43% being singletons. Germline CDR1 reads MDHEN; CDR2 reads SYDVKM. CDR3 length: 15 residues. The ends lost 11 bases at V and 0 bases at J; junction bases unmatched: 9. Sequenced sample: glioma tissue, nonneoplastic brain tissue, or PBMCs (not recorded which). This chain connects TRBV28 to TRBJ2-1; 8 nucleotides agree with TRBD2. This TCR was recovered from a human donor with low-grade glioma or glioblastoma, undergoing nonglioma brain surgery, or in good health (not recorded which). CDR3 amino acids: CAADSGTSSYNEQFL. Written as DNA, the CDR3 is TGTGCCGCGGATAGCGGGACGAGCTCCTACAATGAGCAGTTCTTA.